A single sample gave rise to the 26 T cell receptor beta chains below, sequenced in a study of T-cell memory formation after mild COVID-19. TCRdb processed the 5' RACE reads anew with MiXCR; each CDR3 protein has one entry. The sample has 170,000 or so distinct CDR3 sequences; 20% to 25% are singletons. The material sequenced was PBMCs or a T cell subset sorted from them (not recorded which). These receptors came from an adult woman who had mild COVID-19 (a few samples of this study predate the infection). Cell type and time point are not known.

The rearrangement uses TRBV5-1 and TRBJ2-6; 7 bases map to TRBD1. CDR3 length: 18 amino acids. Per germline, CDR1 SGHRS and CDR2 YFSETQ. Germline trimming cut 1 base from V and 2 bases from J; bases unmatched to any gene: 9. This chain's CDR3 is CASSLFLQGITGANVLTF. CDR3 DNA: TGCGCCAGCAGCTTGTTCTTACAGGGGATAACTGGGGCCAACGTCCTGACTTTC. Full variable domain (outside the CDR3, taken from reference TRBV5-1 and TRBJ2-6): KAGVTQTPRYLIKTRGQQVTLSCSPISGHRSVSWYQQTPGQGLQFLFEYFSETQRNKGNFPGRFSGRQFSNSRSEMNVSTLELGDSALYLCASSLFLQGITGANVLTFGAGSRLTVL.

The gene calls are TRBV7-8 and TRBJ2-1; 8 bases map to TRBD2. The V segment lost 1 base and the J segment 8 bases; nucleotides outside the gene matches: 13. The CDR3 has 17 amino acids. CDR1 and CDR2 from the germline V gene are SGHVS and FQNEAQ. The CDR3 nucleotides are TGTGCCAGCAGCTTAGAATTCGGGAGGGCCGGTGTGGATGAGCAGTTCTTC. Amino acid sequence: CASSLEFGRAGVDEQFF.

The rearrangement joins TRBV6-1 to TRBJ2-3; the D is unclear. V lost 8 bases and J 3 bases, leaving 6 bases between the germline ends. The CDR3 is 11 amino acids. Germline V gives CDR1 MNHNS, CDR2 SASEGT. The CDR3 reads CASGGTDTQYF. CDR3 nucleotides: TGTGCCAGCGGTGGGACAGATACGCAGTATTTT.

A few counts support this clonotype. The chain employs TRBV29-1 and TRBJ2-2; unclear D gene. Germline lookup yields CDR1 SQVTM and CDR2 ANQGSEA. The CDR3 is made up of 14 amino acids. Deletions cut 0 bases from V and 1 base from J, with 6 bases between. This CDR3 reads CSVEDPMNTGELFF. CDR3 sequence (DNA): TGCAGCGTTGAAGACCCAATGAACACCGGGGAGCTGTTTTTT.

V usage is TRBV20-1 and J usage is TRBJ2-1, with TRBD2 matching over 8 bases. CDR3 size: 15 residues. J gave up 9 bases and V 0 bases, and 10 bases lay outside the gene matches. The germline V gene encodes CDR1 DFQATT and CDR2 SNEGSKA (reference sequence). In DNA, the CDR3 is TGCAGTGCTAGAGATCCGGGACTAGACGGGAGTGAGCAGTTCTTC. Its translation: CSARDPGLDGSEQFF.

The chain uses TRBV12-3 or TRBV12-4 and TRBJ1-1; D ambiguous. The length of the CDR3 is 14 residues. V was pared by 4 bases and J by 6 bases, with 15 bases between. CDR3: CASSSPIGWPEAFF. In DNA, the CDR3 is TGTGCCAGCAGTTCGCCGATAGGGTGGCCTGAAGCTTTCTTT.

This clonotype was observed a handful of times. The CDR3 DNA reads TGCAGCGTTGAAGATGCGAGCACCGGGGAGCTGTTTTTT. As protein: CSVEDASTGELFF. The chain is built from TRBV29-1 and TRBJ2-2; D call uncertain. V was shortened by 0 bases and J by 4 bases, with 6 bases between the two germline ends. CDR3 length: 13 residues. Germline CDR1 is SQVTM and CDR2 is ANQGSEA.

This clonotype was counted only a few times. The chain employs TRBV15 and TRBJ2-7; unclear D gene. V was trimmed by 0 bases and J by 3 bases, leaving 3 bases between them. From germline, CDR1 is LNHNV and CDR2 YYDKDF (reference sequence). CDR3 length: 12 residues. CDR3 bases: TGTGCCACCAGCAGAGATCTCTACGAGCAGTACTTC. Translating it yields CATSRDLYEQYF.

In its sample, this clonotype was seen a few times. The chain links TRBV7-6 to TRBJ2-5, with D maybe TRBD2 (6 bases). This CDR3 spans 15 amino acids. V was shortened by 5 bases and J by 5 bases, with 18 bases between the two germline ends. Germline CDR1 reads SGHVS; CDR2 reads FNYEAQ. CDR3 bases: TGTGCCAGCAGCCCCCCGGGAGTAGGGAGGGAGACCCAGTACTTC. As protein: CASSPPGVGRETQYF.

CDR3 sequence: CASRPQGGHSPLHF. The DNA for the CDR3 is TGTGCCAGCAGACCACAGGGAGGACATTCACCCCTCCACTTT. V and J are TRBV5-6 and TRBJ1-6, with TRBD1 as a possible D gene (6 bases). V lost 5 bases and J 8 bases, leaving 14 bases between the germline ends. Germline V gene data show CDR1 as SGHDT and CDR2 as YYEEEE. The CDR3 is 14 residues long. The entire variable domain, with the rest obtained from reference TRBV5-6 and TRBJ1-6, is as follows: DAGVTQSPTHLIKTRGQQVTLRCSPKSGHDTVSWYQQALGQGPQFIFQYYEEEERQRGNFPDRFSGHQFPNYSSELNVNALLLGDSALYLCASRPQGGHSPLHFGNGTRLTVT.

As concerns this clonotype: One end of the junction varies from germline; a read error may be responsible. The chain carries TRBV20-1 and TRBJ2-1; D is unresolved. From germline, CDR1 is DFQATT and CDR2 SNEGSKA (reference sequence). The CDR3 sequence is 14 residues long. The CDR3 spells CSARAMMDYNEQFF. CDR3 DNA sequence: TGCAGTGCGAGAGCAATGATGGACTACAATGAGCAGTTCTTC.

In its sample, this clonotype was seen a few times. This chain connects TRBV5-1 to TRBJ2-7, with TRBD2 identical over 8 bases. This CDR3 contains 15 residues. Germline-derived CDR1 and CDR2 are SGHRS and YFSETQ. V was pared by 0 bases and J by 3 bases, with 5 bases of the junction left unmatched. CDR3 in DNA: TGCGCCAGCAGCTTGGAGGCGCGGGAGGACTACGAGCAGTACTTC. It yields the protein CASSLEAREDYEQYF.

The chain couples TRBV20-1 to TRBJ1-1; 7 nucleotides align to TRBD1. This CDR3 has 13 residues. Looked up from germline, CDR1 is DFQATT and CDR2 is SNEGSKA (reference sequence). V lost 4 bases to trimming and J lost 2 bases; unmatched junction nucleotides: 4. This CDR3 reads CSAINRGNTEAFF. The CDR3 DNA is TGCAGTGCTATTAACAGGGGCAACACTGAAGCTTTCTTT.

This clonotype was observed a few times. CDR3 nucleotide sequence: TGTGCCAGCAGTTATGGGCAGTTTATGAACACTGAAGCTTTCTTT. This sequence encodes CASSYGQFMNTEAFF. This rearrangement joins TRBV6-5 to TRBJ1-1, with no clear D. Looked up from germline, CDR1 is MNHEY and CDR2 is SVGAGI. Trimming cost V 3 bases and J 0 bases, with 11 bases left between them. CDR3 length: 15 amino acids.

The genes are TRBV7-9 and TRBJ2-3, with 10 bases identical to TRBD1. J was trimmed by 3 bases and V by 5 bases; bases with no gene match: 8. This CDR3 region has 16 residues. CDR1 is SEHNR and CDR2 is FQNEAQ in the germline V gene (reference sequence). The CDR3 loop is CASSQQGQGRTDTQYF. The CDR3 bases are TGTGCCAGCAGCCAACAGGGACAGGGGAGGACAGATACGCAGTATTTT.

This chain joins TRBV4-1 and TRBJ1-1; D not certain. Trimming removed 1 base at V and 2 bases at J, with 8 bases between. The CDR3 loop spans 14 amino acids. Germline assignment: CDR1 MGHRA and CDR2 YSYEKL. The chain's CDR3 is CASSQGLGNTEAFF. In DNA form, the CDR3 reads TGCGCCAGCAGCCAAGGTCTGGGCAACACTGAAGCTTTCTTT.

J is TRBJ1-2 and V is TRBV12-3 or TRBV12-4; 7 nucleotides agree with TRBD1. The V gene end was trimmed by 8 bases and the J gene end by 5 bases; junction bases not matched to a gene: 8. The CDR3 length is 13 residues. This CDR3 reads CASGSGTAYGYTF. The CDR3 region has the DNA TGTGCCAGCGGATCCGGGACAGCTTATGGCTACACCTTC.

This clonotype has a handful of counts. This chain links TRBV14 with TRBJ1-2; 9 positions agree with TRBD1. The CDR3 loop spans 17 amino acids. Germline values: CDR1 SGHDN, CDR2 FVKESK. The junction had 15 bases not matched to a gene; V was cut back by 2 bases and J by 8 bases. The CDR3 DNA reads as TGTGCCAGCAGCCAACATTTGACTCCGGGACAGGGAGGGGGCTACACCTTC. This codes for CASSQHLTPGQGGGYTF.

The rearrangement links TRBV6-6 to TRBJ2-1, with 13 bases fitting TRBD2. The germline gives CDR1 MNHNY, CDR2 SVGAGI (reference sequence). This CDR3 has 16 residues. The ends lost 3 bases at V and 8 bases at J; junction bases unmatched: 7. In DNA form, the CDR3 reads TGTGCCAGCAGTTATTGGGAACTAGCGGGGGGGGATGAGCAGTTCTTC. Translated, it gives CASSYWELAGGDEQFF.

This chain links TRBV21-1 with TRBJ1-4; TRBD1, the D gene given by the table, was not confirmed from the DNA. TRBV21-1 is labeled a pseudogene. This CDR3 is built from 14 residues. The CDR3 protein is CASSTLPQGWKLFF. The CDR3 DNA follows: TGTGCCAGCAGCACACTTCCACAGGGGTGGAAACTGTTTTTT.

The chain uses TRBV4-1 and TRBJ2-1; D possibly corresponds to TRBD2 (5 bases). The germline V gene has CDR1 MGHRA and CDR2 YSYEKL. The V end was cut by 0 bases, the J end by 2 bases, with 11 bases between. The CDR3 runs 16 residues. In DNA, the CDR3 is TGCGCCAGCAGCCAAGAAGGTAGCGAGCCCTACAATGAGCAGTTCTTC. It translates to CASSQEGSEPYNEQFF.

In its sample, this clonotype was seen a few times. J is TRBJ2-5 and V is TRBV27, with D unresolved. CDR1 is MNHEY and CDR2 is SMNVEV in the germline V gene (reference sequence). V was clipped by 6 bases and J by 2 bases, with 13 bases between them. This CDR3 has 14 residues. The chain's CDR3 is CASRPLIRQETQYF. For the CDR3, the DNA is TGTGCCAGCAGGCCCCTCATAAGACAAGAGACCCAGTACTTC.

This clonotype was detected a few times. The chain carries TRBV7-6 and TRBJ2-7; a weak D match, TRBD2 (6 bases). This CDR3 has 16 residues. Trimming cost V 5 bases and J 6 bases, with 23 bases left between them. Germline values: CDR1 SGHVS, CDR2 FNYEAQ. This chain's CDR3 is CASSQGLGPAGGEQYF. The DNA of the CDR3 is TGTGCCAGCAGCCAGGGACTGGGCCCCGCCGGAGGCGAGCAGTACTTC. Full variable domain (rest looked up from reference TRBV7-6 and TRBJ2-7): GAGVSQSPRYKVTKRGQDVALRCDPISGHVSLYWYRQALGQGPEFLTYFNYEAQQDKSGLPNDRFSAERPEGSISTLTIQRTEQRDSAMYRCASSQGLGPAGGEQYFGPGTRLTVT.

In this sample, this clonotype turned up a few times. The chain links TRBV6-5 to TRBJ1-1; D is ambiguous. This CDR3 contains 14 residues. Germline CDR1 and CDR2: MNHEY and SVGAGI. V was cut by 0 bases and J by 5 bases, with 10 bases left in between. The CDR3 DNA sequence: TGTGCCAGCAGTTACTCGGAGGGCAAGACTGAAGCTTTCTTT. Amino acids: CASSYSEGKTEAFF.

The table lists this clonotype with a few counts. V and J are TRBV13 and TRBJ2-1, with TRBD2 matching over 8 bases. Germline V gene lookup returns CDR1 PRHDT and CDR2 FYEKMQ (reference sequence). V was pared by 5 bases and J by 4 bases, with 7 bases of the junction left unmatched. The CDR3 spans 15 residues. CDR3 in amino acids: CASSLASGWYNEQFF. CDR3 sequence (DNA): TGTGCCAGCAGCCTTGCTAGCGGGTGGTACAATGAGCAGTTCTTC.

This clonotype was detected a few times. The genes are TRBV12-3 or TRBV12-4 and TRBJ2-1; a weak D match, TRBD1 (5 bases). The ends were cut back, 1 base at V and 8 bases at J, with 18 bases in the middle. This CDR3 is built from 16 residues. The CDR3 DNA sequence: TGTGCCAGCAGTTTAGGGTTTGGGGCCGTCCTCGATGAGCAGTTCTTC. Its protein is CASSLGFGAVLDEQFF.